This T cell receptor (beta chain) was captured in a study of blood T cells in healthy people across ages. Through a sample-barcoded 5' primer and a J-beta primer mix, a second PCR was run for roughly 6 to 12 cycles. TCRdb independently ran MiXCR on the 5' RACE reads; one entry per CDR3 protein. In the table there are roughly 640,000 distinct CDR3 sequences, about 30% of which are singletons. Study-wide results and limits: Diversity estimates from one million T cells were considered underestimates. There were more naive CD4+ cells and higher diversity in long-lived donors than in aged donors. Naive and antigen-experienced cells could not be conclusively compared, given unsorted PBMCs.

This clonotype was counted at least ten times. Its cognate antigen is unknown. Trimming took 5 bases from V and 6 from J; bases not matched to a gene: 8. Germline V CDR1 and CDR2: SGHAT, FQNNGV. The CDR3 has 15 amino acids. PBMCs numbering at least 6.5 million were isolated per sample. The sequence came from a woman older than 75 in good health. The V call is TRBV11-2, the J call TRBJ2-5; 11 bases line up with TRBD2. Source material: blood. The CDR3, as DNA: TGTGCCAGCAGCGTAGCGGGGGGGCTCTCGAAGACCCAGTACTTC. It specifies CASSVAGGLSKTQYF.